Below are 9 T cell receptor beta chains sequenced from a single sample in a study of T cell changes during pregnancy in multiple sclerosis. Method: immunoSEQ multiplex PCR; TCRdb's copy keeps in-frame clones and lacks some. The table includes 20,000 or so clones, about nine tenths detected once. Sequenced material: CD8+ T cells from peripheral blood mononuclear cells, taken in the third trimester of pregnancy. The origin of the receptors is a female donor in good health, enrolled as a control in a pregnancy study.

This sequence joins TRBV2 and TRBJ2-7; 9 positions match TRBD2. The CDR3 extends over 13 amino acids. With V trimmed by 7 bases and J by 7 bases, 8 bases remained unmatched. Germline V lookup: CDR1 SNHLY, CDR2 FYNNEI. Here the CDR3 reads CASIAGGWLEQYF. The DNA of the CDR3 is TGTGCCAGCATCGCGGGGGGGTGGTTGGAGCAGTACTTC.

The CDR3 region is CASSQDSGGRGGELFF. The CDR3 region has the DNA TGCGCCAGCAGCCAAGACTCAGGGGGTCGGGGCGGGGAGCTGTTTTTT. The chain combines TRBV4-3 with TRBJ2-2, with 7 bases aligning to TRBD1. Per the germline V gene, CDR1 is LGHNA and CDR2 is YSLEER. This CDR3 has 16 residues. The ends lost 0 bases at V and 7 bases at J; junction bases unmatched: 8.

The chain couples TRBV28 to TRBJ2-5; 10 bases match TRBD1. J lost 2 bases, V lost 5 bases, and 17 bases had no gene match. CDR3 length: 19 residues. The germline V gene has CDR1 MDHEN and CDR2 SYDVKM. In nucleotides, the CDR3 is TGTGCCAGCAGTCGATTCCTAGGACTTCCGGGACAGGGGCAAGAGACCCAGTACTTC. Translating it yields CASSRFLGLPGQGQETQYF.

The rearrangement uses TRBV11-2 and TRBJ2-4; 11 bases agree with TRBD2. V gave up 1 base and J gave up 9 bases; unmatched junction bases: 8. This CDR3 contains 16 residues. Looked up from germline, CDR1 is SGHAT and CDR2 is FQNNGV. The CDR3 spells CASSLGLAGGESIQYF. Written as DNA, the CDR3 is TGTGCCAGCAGCTTAGGGCTAGCGGGGGGAGAGAGCATTCAGTACTTC.

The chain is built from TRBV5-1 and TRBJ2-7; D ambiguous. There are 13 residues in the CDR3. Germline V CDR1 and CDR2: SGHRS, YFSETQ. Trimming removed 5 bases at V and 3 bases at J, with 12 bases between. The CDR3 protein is CASSLESLYEQYF. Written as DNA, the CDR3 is TGCGCCAGCAGTCTGGAGTCCCTCTACGAGCAGTACTTC. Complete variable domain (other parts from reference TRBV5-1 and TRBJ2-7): KAGVTQTPRYLIKTRGQQVTLSCSPISGHRSVSWYQQTPGQGLQFLFEYFSETQRNKGNFPGRFSGRQFSNSRSEMNVSTLELGDSALYLCASSLESLYEQYFGPGTRLTVT.

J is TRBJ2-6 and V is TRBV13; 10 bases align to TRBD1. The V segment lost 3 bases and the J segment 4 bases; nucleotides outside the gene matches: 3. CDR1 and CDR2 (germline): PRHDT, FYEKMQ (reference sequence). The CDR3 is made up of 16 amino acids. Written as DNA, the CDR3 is TGTGCCAGCAGCTTCGACAGGGGGCAGGGGGCCAACGTCCTGACTTTC. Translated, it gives CASSFDRGQGANVLTF.

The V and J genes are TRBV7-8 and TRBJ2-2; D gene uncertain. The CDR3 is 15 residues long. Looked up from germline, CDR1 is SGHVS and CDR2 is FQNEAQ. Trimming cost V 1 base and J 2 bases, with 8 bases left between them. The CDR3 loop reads CASSLVGGNTGELFF. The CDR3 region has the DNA TGTGCCAGCAGCTTAGTTGGCGGTAACACCGGGGAGCTGTTTTTT.

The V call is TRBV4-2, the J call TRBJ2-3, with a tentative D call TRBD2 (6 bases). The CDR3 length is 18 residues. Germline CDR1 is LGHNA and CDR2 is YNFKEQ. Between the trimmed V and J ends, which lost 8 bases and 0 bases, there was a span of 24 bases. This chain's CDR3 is CASSSVLQGGSSTDTQYF. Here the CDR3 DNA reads TGTGCCAGCTCTTCCGTGCTTCAGGGAGGCTCTAGCACAGATACGCAGTATTTT.

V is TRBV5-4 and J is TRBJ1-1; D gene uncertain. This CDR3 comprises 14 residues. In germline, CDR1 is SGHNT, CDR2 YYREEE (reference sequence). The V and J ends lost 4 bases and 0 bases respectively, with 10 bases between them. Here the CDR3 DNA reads TGTGCCAGCAGCCCCCGGGAGATGAACACTGAAGCTTTCTTT. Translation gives CASSPREMNTEAFF. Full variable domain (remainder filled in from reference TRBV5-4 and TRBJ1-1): ETGVTQSPTHLIKTRGQQVTLRCSSQSGHNTVSWYQQALGQGPQFIFQYYREEENGRGNFPPRFSGLQFPNYSSELNVNALELDDSALYLCASSPREMNTEAFFGQGTRLTVV.